The 13 T cell receptor beta chains below were found in one sample sequenced in a study of identical twins. A single record per CDR3 protein comes from TCRdb applying MiXCR to the 5' RACE reads. The data show 500,000 or so distinct CDR3 sequences, with approximately 22% seen just once and under 0.95% held by the top ten. Another study also made use of these data, one on T cells expressing NK-cell markers.

The sequencing input was CD4+ T cells sorted from blood. The receptor source for this set is a woman between 18 and 29 years old in good health.

This clonotype was seen a handful of times. The chain carries TRBV12-3 or TRBV12-4 and TRBJ2-3; D may be TRBD2 (7 bases). V lost 8 bases, J lost 6 bases, and 18 bases lay in between. The CDR3 has 14 amino acids. CDR3 DNA sequence: TGTGCCAGCGCGTTCGGGGGGCATAGCGATACGCAGTATTTT. Protein product: CASAFGGHSDTQYF.

This clonotype came up a few times. This CDR3 reads CAISGAKQAGEKLFF. In nucleotides, the CDR3 is TGTGCCATCAGTGGAGCTAAACAGGCGGGTGAAAAACTGTTTTTT. The chain employs TRBV10-3 and TRBJ1-4; TRBD1 is a possible D gene (5 bases). Trimming removed 4 bases from V and 7 bases from J, with 16 bases in between. The CDR3 totals 15 residues. Germline CDR1 ENHRY, CDR2 SYGVKD.

This clonotype was recorded many times. The chain employs TRBV6-5 and TRBJ2-7; 9 bases match TRBD1. The junction had 3 bases not matched to a gene; V was cut back by 4 bases and J by 2 bases. Looked up from germline, CDR1 is MNHEY and CDR2 is SVGAGI. The length of the CDR3 is 14 residues. The CDR3 DNA reads as TGTGCCAGCAGTTTCGACAGGGGGACCTACGAGCAGTACTTC. This sequence encodes CASSFDRGTYEQYF.

The sample holds a few counts of this clonotype. This chain joins TRBV7-3 and TRBJ2-3; 14 bases align to TRBD2. The V segment lost 5 bases and the J segment 3 bases; nucleotides outside the gene matches: 7. The V gene's germline CDR1 is SGHTA and CDR2 FQGTGA. The CDR3 loop spans 17 amino acids. The CDR3 DNA follows: TGTGCCAGCAGCCCCACAGGGACTAGCGGGGGTACAGATACGCAGTATTTT. This translates into CASSPTGTSGGTDTQYF.

The V gene is TRBV12-3 or TRBV12-4, the J gene TRBJ1-5; D is undetermined. Trimming shortened V by 2 bases and J by 5 bases, and 16 bases separated the two germline ends. This CDR3 region has 16 residues. The CDR3 DNA sequence: TGTGCCAGCAGTTTATATCGGGGAGTAATACATCAGCCCCAGCATTTT. The encoded protein is CASSLYRGVIHQPQHF.

The sample holds a few counts of this clonotype. This chain's CDR3 is CSALGTSGTTDTQYF. The CDR3 bases are TGCAGTGCTCTGGGGACTAGCGGGACCACAGATACGCAGTATTTT. This chain uses TRBV20-1 with TRBJ2-3; 13 bases are shared with TRBD2. The V segment lost 5 bases and the J segment 2 bases; nucleotides outside the gene matches: 4. The CDR3 is 15 amino acids. CDR1 and CDR2 from the germline V gene are DFQATT and SNEGSKA (reference sequence).

This clonotype came up a few times. This chain connects TRBV5-1 to TRBJ2-5, with 13 bases that match TRBD2. Germline V gives CDR1 SGHRS, CDR2 YFSETQ. The CDR3 loop spans 15 amino acids. J lost 3 bases, V lost 4 bases, and 3 bases had no gene match. The CDR3: CASSPTSGREETQYF. The CDR3 nucleotides are TGCGCCAGCAGCCCAACTAGCGGGAGGGAAGAGACCCAGTACTTC.

This clonotype was counted at least ten times. The chain is built from TRBV15 and TRBJ2-3; 13 nucleotides align to TRBD2. V dropped 0 bases and J dropped 2; count of bases not matched to a gene: 8. Germline V gene data show CDR1 as LNHNV and CDR2 as YYDKDF (reference sequence). CDR3 length: 19 amino acids. CDR3 nucleotides: TGTGCCACCAGCAGAGAGGAGACTAGCGGGAGGCCTTCCACAGATACGCAGTATTTT. Translating gives CATSREETSGRPSTDTQYF. The variable domain in full, completed from reference TRBV15 and TRBJ2-3, reads DAMVIQNPRYQVTQFGKPVTLSCSQTLNHNVMYWYQQKSSQAPKLLFHYYDKDFNNEADTPDNFQSRRPNTSFCFLDIRSPGLGDTAMYLCATSREETSGRPSTDTQYFGPGTRLTVL.

With regard to this clonotype: At one of its ends the junction is not consistent with the germline gene, which may arise from a read error. The chain has TRBV29-1 and TRBJ1-1; D remains unclear. The germline CDR1 and CDR2 sequences are SQVTM and ANQGSEA. The CDR3 consists of 12 residues. The CDR3 DNA reads TGCGGCGTCGACCGTTCGGGCAGCGAAGCTTTCTTT. Protein sequence: CGVDRSGSEAFF.

The rearrangement links TRBV10-3 to TRBJ2-7; no clear D. V lost 2 bases and J 2 bases, leaving 4 bases between the germline ends. CDR1 and CDR2 from the germline V gene are ENHRY and SYGVKD. The CDR3 contains 12 residues. This chain's CDR3 is CAISERTYEQYF. The CDR3 coding sequence is TGTGCCATCAGTGAGCGGACCTACGAGCAGTACTTC.

The rearrangement joins TRBV14 to TRBJ1-2; D is unclear. Germline-derived CDR1 and CDR2 are SGHDN and FVKESK. The V gene lost 0 bases and the J gene lost 6 bases, with 14 bases spanning the gap. The CDR3 is 15 residues long. CDR3 nucleotide sequence: TGTGCCAGCAGCCAAGATTGGGCAGGTCTTCATGGCTACACCTTC. This encodes CASSQDWAGLHGYTF. Looking up the rest from reference TRBV14 and TRBJ1-2 gives the full variable domain: EAGVTQFPSHSVIEKGQTVTLRCDPISGHDNLYWYRRVMGKEIKFLLHFVKESKQDESGMPNNRFLAERTGGTYSTLKVQPAELEDSGVYFCASSQDWAGLHGYTFGSGTRLTVV.

The chain joins TRBV12-3 or TRBV12-4 to TRBJ1-1, with 7 nucleotides matching TRBD1. This CDR3 is built from 14 residues. Trimming took 6 bases from V and 0 from J; bases not matched to a gene: 4. CDR3 coding DNA: TGTGCCAGCAGGCGGGACAGCTTGAACACTGAAGCTTTCTTT. It yields the protein CASRRDSLNTEAFF.

The genes are TRBV7-2 and TRBJ2-1, with D possibly matching TRBD2 (6 bases). Trimming shortened V by 1 base and J by 5 bases, and 15 bases separated the two germline ends. The germline CDR1 and CDR2 sequences are SGHTA and FQGNSA. The CDR3 length is 16 residues. CDR3 loop: CASSLVGSGPNNEQFF. The CDR3 DNA reads TGTGCCAGCAGCTTAGTTGGTAGCGGCCCTAACAATGAGCAGTTCTTC.